This T cell receptor beta chain was recovered during a study of T cell responses to AZD1222 COVID-19 vaccine. Study-wide findings and caveats: It was only after the peak T cell response that any repertoires were sampled. There were mostly white British donors and more females than males, and clonal diversity was possibly underestimated. Nearly half of the spike-specific TCRs reportedly recognize variant regions that carry no mutations.

In this sample, this clone turned up once. As yet, its antigen is unknown. Germline V lookup: CDR1 WNHNN, CDR2 SYGVQD (reference sequence). This CDR3 contains 11 residues. V lost 5 bases and J 9 bases, leaving 10 bases between the germline ends. Sequenced by immunoSEQ multiplex PCR; TCRdb stores in-frame clones only, minus some. This table holds tens of thousands of clones, 90% to 95% found once. The chain joins TRBV10-1 to TRBJ1-1, with D unclear. This receptor was obtained from an adult in good health. This sample comprised peripheral blood, obtained on day 0 of MenACWY control vaccination. The CDR3 DNA reads TGCGCCAGCAGTCAGGCGGGTCAAGCTTTCTTT. It translates to CASSQAGQAFF.